This entry lists 16 T cell receptor beta chains sequenced from one sample in a study of blood T cell repertoires in COVID-19. Method: immunoSEQ multiplex PCR; TCRdb's copy keeps in-frame clones and lacks some. The repertoire has over 150,000 clones, just under 85% of them found once; the top ten carry around 28%. Sequencing input: peripheral blood. These receptors came from a woman aged 60-75 years with acute or convalescent COVID-19.

The genes are TRBV30 and TRBJ2-3, with a weak D call TRBD1 (5 bases). Germline CDR1 and CDR2: GTSNPN and SVGIG (reference sequence). The length of the CDR3 is 13 residues. Trimming took 4 bases from V and 2 from J, leaving 10 bases between them. DNA for the CDR3: TGTGCCTGGACCAGGGTGAACACAGATACGCAGTATTTT. Translating gives CAWTRVNTDTQYF. The full variable domain, completed using reference TRBV30 and TRBJ2-3, is SQTIHQWPATLVQPVGSPLSLECTVEGTSNPNLYWYRQAAGRGLQLLFYSVGIGQISSEVPQNLSASRPQDRQFILSSKKLLLSDSGFYLCAWTRVNTDTQYFGPGTRLTVL.

The gene calls are TRBV29-1 and TRBJ1-2; 10 nucleotides align to TRBD1. Germline loops: CDR1 SQVTM, CDR2 ANQGSEA. The CDR3 has 13 amino acids. After removal of 7 bases from V and 3 bases from J, the junction contained 5 bases not matched to a gene. This chain's CDR3 is CSARDRGDYGYTF. In DNA, the CDR3 is TGCAGCGCAAGGGACAGGGGTGACTATGGCTACACCTTC. Full variable domain (remainder filled in from reference TRBV29-1 and TRBJ1-2): SAVISQKPSRDICQRGTSLTIQCQVDSQVTMMFWYRQQPGQSLTLIATANQGSEATYESGFVIDKFPISRPNLTFSTLTVSNMSPEDSSIYLCSARDRGDYGYTFGSGTRLTVV.

CDR3 amino acids: CASSPSAGANVLTF. The CDR3 DNA follows: TGCGCCAGCAGCCCGAGTGCTGGGGCCAACGTCCTGACTTTC. This rearrangement joins TRBV5-1 to TRBJ2-6; D not resolved. Germline V gene sequence: CDR1 SGHRS, CDR2 YFSETQ. V lost 4 bases to trimming and J lost 2 bases, with 7 bases between them. This CDR3 is 14 amino acids long.

V usage is TRBV6-5 and J usage is TRBJ2-1; the match to TRBD1 covers 7 bases. V trimming: 3 bases; J trimming: 6 bases; junction bases outside the gene matches: 5. In germline, CDR1 is MNHEY, CDR2 SVGAGI. This CDR3 is 14 amino acids long. The CDR3 sequence: CASSYRYRGNEQFF. Here the CDR3 DNA reads TGTGCCAGCAGTTATAGGTACAGGGGCAATGAGCAGTTCTTC.

Here the CDR3 reads CASSFLSDTQYF. As DNA, the CDR3 is TGTGCCAGCAGCTTCCTTTCAGATACGCAGTATTTT. The rearrangement joins TRBV11-2 to TRBJ2-3; D uncertain. Trimming shortened V by 3 bases and J by 4 bases, and 5 bases separated the two germline ends. CDR3 length: 12 amino acids. From germline, CDR1 is SGHAT and CDR2 FQNNGV.

This sequence joins TRBV18 and TRBJ1-4; D ambiguous. The germline gives CDR1 KGHSH, CDR2 LQKENI. Trimming cost V 6 bases and J 9 bases, with 17 bases left between them. This CDR3 has 14 amino acids. CDR3 in amino acids: CASSRGQPGQKLFF. In nucleotides, the CDR3 is TGTGCCAGCTCGCGAGGGCAACCGGGTCAAAAACTGTTTTTT. The full variable domain, its missing parts supplied by reference TRBV18 and TRBJ1-4, is NAGVMQNPRHLVRRRGQEARLRCSPMKGHSHVYWYRQLPEEGLKFMVYLQKENIIDESGMPKERFSAEFPKEGPSILRIQQVVRGDSAAYFCASSRGQPGQKLFFGSGTQLSVL.

The chain recombines TRBV4-1 with TRBJ2-5, with 7 bases lining up with TRBD2. This CDR3 region has 17 residues. The V gene end was trimmed by 1 base and the J gene end by 4 bases; junction bases not matched to a gene: 12. Germline values: CDR1 MGHRA, CDR2 YSYEKL. The CDR3 DNA reads TGCGCCAGCAGCCAAGGATCACGGGGGACTACACGAGAGACCCAGTACTTC. This codes for CASSQGSRGTTRETQYF.

This chain connects TRBV30 to TRBJ1-4; possible D gene TRBD1, 6 bases. Trimming left V 0 bases short and J 7 bases short, with 6 bases between. Per germline, CDR1 GTSNPN and CDR2 SVGIG (reference sequence). CDR3 length equals 12 residues. In DNA form, the CDR3 reads TGTGCCTGGAGTGTACAGGGTGAAAAACTGTTTTTT. Encoded protein: CAWSVQGEKLFF.

J is TRBJ1-3 and V is TRBV5-1; D remains ambiguous. With 0 bases removed from V and 1 base from J, the gap between germline ends came to 17 bases. From germline, CDR1 is SGHRS and CDR2 YFSETQ. The CDR3 loop spans 18 amino acids. The CDR3 is CASSLVASTRVSGNTIYF. The CDR3 DNA sequence: TGCGCCAGCAGCTTGGTAGCCAGCACTCGTGTTTCTGGAAACACCATATATTTT. Full variable domain (rest looked up from reference TRBV5-1 and TRBJ1-3): KAGVTQTPRYLIKTRGQQVTLSCSPISGHRSVSWYQQTPGQGLQFLFEYFSETQRNKGNFPGRFSGRQFSNSRSEMNVSTLELGDSALYLCASSLVASTRVSGNTIYFGEGSWLTVV.

This clone came up a few times. This sequence joins TRBV29-1 and TRBJ2-1; 10 positions match TRBD2. From germline, CDR1 is SQVTM and CDR2 ANQGSEA. Trimming at V came to 6 bases and at J to 1 base, leaving 12 bases not matched to a gene. The CDR3 runs to 17 residues. The CDR3 coding sequence is TGCAGCGTGGTGGGAGCGGGGGGGTCTCATTCCTACAATGAGCAGTTCTTC. It specifies CSVVGAGGSHSYNEQFF.

A word on this clone: Other DNA sequences in this specimen translate into the identical CDR3. The chain combines TRBV5-1 with TRBJ2-1; TRBD2 matches 9 bases. There are 14 residues in the CDR3. J lost 8 bases, V lost 4 bases, and 7 bases had no gene match. CDR1 is SGHRS and CDR2 is YFSETQ in the germline V gene. This chain's CDR3 is CASSPGLAGDEQFF. The CDR3 nucleotides are TGCGCCAGCAGCCCGGGACTAGCCGGCGATGAGCAGTTCTTC.

This chain uses TRBV4-1 with TRBJ1-2, with 9 nucleotides matching TRBD1. The CDR3 is 18 residues long. With V trimmed by 1 base and J by 2 bases, 11 bases remained unmatched. Germline CDR1 reads MGHRA; CDR2 reads YSYEKL. Here the CDR3 DNA reads TGCGCCAGCAGCCAAGGTTTCGGGACAGGGTGGCGAAACTATGGCTACACCTTC. Encoded protein: CASSQGFGTGWRNYGYTF.

The J gene is TRBJ2-2, the V gene TRBV28; 7 bases agree with TRBD1. CDR3 length equals 15 residues. Germline trimming cut 4 bases from V and 7 bases from J; bases unmatched to any gene: 9. Per the germline V gene, CDR1 is MDHEN and CDR2 is SYDVKM. CDR3 bases: TGTGCCAGCAGTTCGACAGGGAAGCGCGGCGGGGAGCTGTTTTTT. This translates into CASSSTGKRGGELFF.

The rearrangement joins TRBV19 to TRBJ2-5, with TRBD1 matching 7 bases. Per germline, CDR1 LNHDA and CDR2 SQIVND (reference sequence). This CDR3 contains 14 residues. The V and J ends lost 8 bases and 4 bases, in that order; junction bases with no gene match: 10. In DNA, the CDR3 is TGTGCCAGTCAGGCCGACAGGGTGGGAGAGACCCAGTACTTC. This codes for CASQADRVGETQYF. Looking up the rest from reference TRBV19 and TRBJ2-5 gives the full variable domain: DGGITQSPKYLFRKEGQNVTLSCEQNLNHDAMYWYRQDPGQGLRLIYYSQIVNDFQKGDIAEGYSVSREKKESFPLTVTSAQKNPTAFYLCASQADRVGETQYFGPGTRLLVL.

The J gene is TRBJ1-2, the V gene TRBV11-2; the D gene is possibly TRBD1 (6 bases). V was trimmed by 1 base and J by 7 bases, leaving 19 bases between them. Germline lookup yields CDR1 SGHAT and CDR2 FQNNGV. CDR3 length equals 16 residues. The DNA of the CDR3 is TGTGCCAGCAGCTTAGGCCTCGGACAGAGGTTGTTTGGCTACACCTTC. Residues: CASSLGLGQRLFGYTF.

V is TRBV4-1 and J is TRBJ1-5, with D tentatively TRBD1 (5 bases). The CDR3 is 16 residues long. The germline CDR1 and CDR2 sequences are MGHRA and YSYEKL. Trimming left V 0 bases short and J 3 bases short, with 12 bases between. CDR3 nucleotides: TGCGCCAGCAGCCAAGAGGGGCAATGGATCAATCAGCCCCAGCATTTT. It translates to CASSQEGQWINQPQHF.